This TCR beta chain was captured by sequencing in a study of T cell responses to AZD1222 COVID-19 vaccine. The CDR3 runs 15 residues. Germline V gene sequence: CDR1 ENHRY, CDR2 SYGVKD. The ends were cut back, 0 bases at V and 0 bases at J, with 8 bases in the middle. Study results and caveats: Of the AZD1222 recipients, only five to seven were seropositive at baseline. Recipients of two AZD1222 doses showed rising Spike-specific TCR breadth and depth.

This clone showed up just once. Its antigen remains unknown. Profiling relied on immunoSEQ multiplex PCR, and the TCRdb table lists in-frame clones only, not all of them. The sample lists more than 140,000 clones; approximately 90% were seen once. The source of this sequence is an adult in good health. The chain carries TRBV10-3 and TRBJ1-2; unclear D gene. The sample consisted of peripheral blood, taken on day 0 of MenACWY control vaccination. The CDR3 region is CAISESGSSNYGYTF. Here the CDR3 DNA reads TGTGCCATCAGTGAGTCGGGCAGTTCTAACTATGGCTACACCTTC.